Below, 18 T cell receptor beta chains from the same sample are listed, as sequenced in a study of T cell clusters in autoimmune cytopenias (dated by TCRdb to the late 2010s). The sample was run on an Illumina MiSeq. To amplify TRB rearrangements, a touch-down multiplex PCR protocol was run with the TRB-A and TRB-B primer pools combined in a single tube. Through TCRdb reprocessing, the reads give one entry per CDR3 protein sequence; DNA is omitted. The table kept for this sample lists 5,300 or so distinct CDR3 sequences. Roughly 19% of the sample comes from the top ten. Per sample, roughly 250 ng of peripheral blood genomic DNA, 35,000 to 40,000 genome equivalents, was used for TRB amplification. The sequenced sample was peripheral blood. These receptors originate from a human donor with an autoimmune cytopenia or autoimmune hepatitis (not recorded which).

The chain has TRBV6-1 and TRBJ1-2; no DNA is available, so the TRBD1 call from TCRdb remains unchecked. CDR1 and CDR2 from the germline V gene are MNHNS and SASEGT. This CDR3 region has 17 residues. The CDR3 reads CASSEAGEGALIYGYTF.

Frequency places this clonotype as medium-sized. The chain carries TRBV19 and TRBJ2-7; the TCRdb call, TRBD1, lacks DNA for checking. The germline V gene has CDR1 LNHDA and CDR2 SQIVND (reference sequence). The CDR3 sequence is 15 residues long. This CDR3 is CASSIEGRATYEQYF.

The rearrangement uses TRBV30 and TRBJ1-1; no DNA is available, so the TRBD1 call from TCRdb remains unchecked. Germline CDR1 GTSNPN, CDR2 SVGIG (reference sequence). This CDR3 spans 12 amino acids. The CDR3 here is CAWSLQGAEAFF.

The gene calls are TRBV12-3 or TRBV12-4 and TRBJ1-1; as DNA is missing, the TRBD1 call by TCRdb cannot be tested. CDR3 length: 16 amino acids. This CDR3 reads CASSSLRQGLNTEAFF.

The V call is TRBV12-3 or TRBV12-4, the J call TRBJ1-5; TCRdb calls TRBD1, which cannot be checked without DNA. This CDR3 is built from 14 residues. The CDR3 spells CASSTQGVSQPQHF.

The V and J genes are TRBV5-5 and TRBJ1-1; TCRdb's D call of TRBD1 is untestable without DNA. This CDR3 has 16 amino acids. CDR1 SGHKS and CDR2 YYEKEE come from the germline V gene (reference sequence). The CDR3 region is CASSLGTGGLGTEAFF.

This chain joins TRBV6-1 and TRBJ1-1; absent DNA, TCRdb's TRBD1 call cannot be checked. The CDR3 is 13 amino acids. CDR1 is MNHNS and CDR2 is SASEGT in the germline V gene. The CDR3 sequence: CASSATGSTEAFF.

According to its frequency, this clonotype is medium-sized. J is TRBJ1-2 and V is TRBV30. CDR1 and CDR2 from the germline V gene are GTSNPN and SVGIG (reference sequence). The CDR3 totals 13 residues. The CDR3 region is CAWSVQRFYGYTF.

This clonotype is deemed medium-sized by its frequency. The chain uses TRBV5-6 and TRBJ2-7; TCRdb reports TRBD1, a call that lacks DNA to check it against. Germline-derived CDR1 and CDR2 are SGHDT and YYEEEE. There are 14 residues in the CDR3. CDR3 sequence reads: CASSLVDRRYEQYF.

The chain links TRBV20-1 to TRBJ2-5; TCRdb outputs TRBD2, but without DNA this stays unchecked. Germline V gene lookup returns CDR1 DFQATT and CDR2 SNEGSKA (reference sequence). CDR3 length: 12 residues. The CDR3: CSASQRGETQYF.

The chain recombines TRBV7-9 with TRBJ1-1; TCRdb's D gene call, TRBD1, goes unchecked for lack of DNA. The CDR3 loop spans 13 amino acids. The germline CDR1 and CDR2 sequences are SEHNR and FQNEAQ (reference sequence). CDR3 sequence reads: CASSLGITGYAFF.

The chain couples TRBV7-9 to TRBJ1-2; the TCRdb D gene call, TRBD1, has no DNA to confirm it. The CDR3 loop spans 15 amino acids. Germline CDR1 is SEHNR and CDR2 is FQNEAQ (reference sequence). The CDR3 loop is CASSLAQGNNYGYTF.

By frequency, this clonotype registers medium-sized. This sequence joins TRBV30 and TRBJ2-7. The CDR3 runs to 11 residues. CDR1 is GTSNPN, CDR2 SVGIG, per germline (reference sequence). The CDR3 is CAWTHNYEQYF.

This clonotype is deemed medium-sized by its frequency. The CDR3 loop reads CASSSGTAANTGELFF. The V gene is TRBV18, the J gene TRBJ2-2; as DNA is missing, the TRBD1 call by TCRdb cannot be tested. Germline V gives CDR1 KGHSH, CDR2 LQKENI. This CDR3 region has 16 residues.

Its frequency marks this clonotype as medium-sized. V and J are TRBV29-1 and TRBJ2-2; TCRdb selects TRBD1, and the lack of DNA leaves this call unchecked. There are 14 residues in the CDR3. CDR1 is SQVTM, CDR2 ANQGSEA, per germline. The CDR3 loop reads CSAGTGGGTGELFF.

This clonotype shows up as medium-sized by frequency. The chain has TRBV6-1 and TRBJ2-1; TCRdb gives TRBD2 as the D gene, but with no DNA this cannot be confirmed. The germline V gene has CDR1 MNHNS and CDR2 SASEGT. The CDR3 sequence is 11 residues long. The CDR3 loop is CASSDRERQFF.

The V gene is TRBV6-1, the J gene TRBJ1-1; TCRdb returns TRBD1, unconfirmable since there is no DNA. The CDR3 has 14 amino acids. Germline CDR1 is MNHNS and CDR2 is SASEGT. The CDR3: CASSERTQNTEAFF.

This clonotype is deemed medium-sized (0.01 to 0.1%) by its frequency. CDR3 loop: CASWEQGHGQPQHF. This sequence joins TRBV6-5 and TRBJ1-5; TCRdb returns TRBD1, unconfirmable since there is no DNA. Germline V gene lookup returns CDR1 MNHEY and CDR2 SVGAGI. This CDR3 comprises 14 residues.